This T cell receptor (beta chain) was sequenced for a study of blood T cell repertoires in COVID-19. For the study at large: Spain, Italy and the United States supplied samples that represented acute and convalescent COVID-19. T cells, B-cell-depleted T cells, or PBMCs supplied cDNA or gDNA.

V gave up 5 bases and J gave up 9 bases, with 17 bases separating them. Germline V CDR1 and CDR2: SGHAT, FQNNGV. The CDR3 loop spans 14 amino acids. Per the original methods: Reference gene primers were amplified, and this amplification served to estimate nucleated cell counts. TCRdb's table, derived via immunoSEQ multiplex PCR, lists solely in-frame clones and lacks some. The DNA gave D and trimming, while V, J and clone size come from that table. In the table there are around 100,000 clones, about nine tenths of which are singletons. Material: peripheral blood. The V gene is TRBV11-2, the J gene TRBJ2-1; TRBD2 is a possible D gene (7 bases). This clonotype was obtained from a man aged 50-60 years with acute or convalescent COVID-19. The CDR3 nucleotides read TGTGCCAGCAGCCCCCAGAGAGGGGGGGTTGAGCAGTTCTTC. Protein sequence: CASSPQRGGVEQFF. The complete variable domain, with remaining parts taken from reference TRBV11-2 and TRBJ2-1, reads EAGVAQSPRYKIIEKRQSVAFWCNPISGHATLYWYQQILGQGPKLLIQFQNNGVVDDSQLPKDRFSAERLKGVDSTLKIQPAKLEDSAVYLCASSPQRGGVEQFFGPGTRLTVL.